What follows are 31 T cell receptor beta chains derived from one specimen sequenced in a study of blood T cell repertoires in COVID-19. Only in-frame clones appear in the TCRdb table, and some are missing; sequencing was by immunoSEQ multiplex PCR. The sample contains 200,000 to 300,000 clones, about 82% of which appear only once. The sample comprised peripheral blood. These receptors were taken from a woman of 80 years or more with COVID-19, enrolled during active disease.

This chain connects TRBV11-2 to TRBJ1-2; 10 nucleotides agree with TRBD1. This CDR3 region has 16 residues. V shed 5 bases, J shed 3 bases, and the junction held 9 bases outside the gene matches. CDR1 is SGHAT, CDR2 FQNNGV, per germline. The CDR3 nucleotides read TGTGCCAGCAGCGTAGCTGGGACAGGGGTATACTATGGCTACACCTTC. Its protein is CASSVAGTGVYYGYTF.

The J gene is TRBJ2-5, the V gene TRBV14; 9 bases match TRBD2. J lost 1 base, V lost 0 bases, and 3 bases had no gene match. The CDR3 is made up of 16 amino acids. Germline loops: CDR1 SGHDN, CDR2 FVKESK. CDR3 coding DNA: TGTGCCAGCAGCCAAGATAAGCGGGGGGCCCAAGAGACCCAGTACTTC. This encodes CASSQDKRGAQETQYF. The whole variable domain, filled in from reference TRBV14 and TRBJ2-5, reads EAGVTQFPSHSVIEKGQTVTLRCDPISGHDNLYWYRRVMGKEIKFLLHFVKESKQDESGMPNNRFLAERTGGTYSTLKVQPAELEDSGVYFCASSQDKRGAQETQYFGPGTRLLVL.

The V call is TRBV5-1, the J call TRBJ1-4, with TRBD1 matching 9 bases. V was pared by 3 bases and J by 3 bases, with 9 bases of the junction left unmatched. In germline, CDR1 is SGHRS, CDR2 YFSETQ. The length of the CDR3 is 17 residues. CDR3 nucleotide sequence: TGCGCCAGCAGCTACGGAACAGGGGGCGGATCTAATGAAAAACTGTTTTTT. Amino acid sequence: CASSYGTGGGSNEKLFF.

The chain combines TRBV29-1 with TRBJ2-1, with D unclear. CDR1 and CDR2 (germline): SQVTM, ANQGSEA. Deletions cut 4 bases from V and 0 bases from J, with 7 bases between. The CDR3 totals 13 residues. CDR3: CSVGDSSYNEQFF. The CDR3 DNA reads as TGCAGCGTTGGTGACTCCTCCTACAATGAGCAGTTCTTC.

This clone was detected many times. Different DNA sequences within this sample yield the same CDR3. CDR3 amino acids: CASSAPGQGAFF. CDR3 DNA sequence: TGTGCCAGCAGCGCGCCGGGACAGGGTGCTTTCTTT. This chain links TRBV9 with TRBJ1-1; TRBD1 agrees at 9 bases. V trimming: 3 bases; J trimming: 11 bases; junction bases outside the gene matches: 5. In germline, CDR1 is SGDLS, CDR2 YYNGEE. This CDR3 has 12 amino acids.

The chain employs TRBV6-5 and TRBJ1-1, with D possibly TRBD1 on 5 matching bases. CDR3 length: 14 amino acids. CDR1 and CDR2 (germline): MNHEY, SVGAGI. V lost 6 bases to trimming and J lost 5 bases, with 16 bases between them. CDR3 bases: TGTGCCAGCAGCCCGATTGGGGCGAGTACTGAAGCTTTCTTT. It is translated as CASSPIGASTEAFF.

This chain uses TRBV5-1 with TRBJ2-1; possibly TRBD2 for D (6 bases). The V end lost 1 base, the J end lost 3 bases, and 8 bases lay between the germline ends. This CDR3 region has 14 residues. Germline-derived CDR1 and CDR2 are SGHRS and YFSETQ. CDR3 DNA sequence: TGCGCCAGCAGCTTGTCGGGAGACTACAATGAGCAGTTCTTC. This codes for CASSLSGDYNEQFF.

This clone was recorded a few times. The chain combines TRBV6-1 with TRBJ1-3; 10 bases map to TRBD1. This CDR3 region has 18 residues. Germline assignment: CDR1 MNHNS and CDR2 SASEGT. V lost 0 bases to trimming and J lost 4 bases; unmatched junction nucleotides: 9. The CDR3 protein is CASSEAGGTGDRGNTIYF. In DNA, the CDR3 is TGTGCCAGCAGTGAAGCAGGAGGGACAGGGGATCGGGGAAACACCATATATTTT.

The rearrangement uses TRBV5-1 and TRBJ1-2; possible D gene TRBD1, 6 bases. Trimming took off 6 bases at V and 6 bases at J, with 18 bases between the two ends. Germline CDR1 SGHRS, CDR2 YFSETQ. There are 14 residues in the CDR3. In nucleotides, the CDR3 is TGCGCCAGCAAGCTTGCTCTCAGGGACAATGGCTACACCTTC. Its protein is CASKLALRDNGYTF. Combining the CDR3 with reference TRBV5-1 and TRBJ1-2 gives the whole variable domain KAGVTQTPRYLIKTRGQQVTLSCSPISGHRSVSWYQQTPGQGLQFLFEYFSETQRNKGNFPGRFSGRQFSNSRSEMNVSTLELGDSALYLCASKLALRDNGYTFGSGTRLTVV.

This clone was seen only a few times. The gene calls are TRBV18 and TRBJ1-3, with 7 positions matching TRBD1. The V and J ends lost 3 bases and 2 bases, in that order; junction bases with no gene match: 4. The length of the CDR3 is 15 residues. Per the germline V gene, CDR1 is KGHSH and CDR2 is LQKENI. DNA of the CDR3: TGTGCCAGCTCACCTTCGACAGGGCCTGGAAACACCATATATTTT. Its translation is CASSPSTGPGNTIYF.

This clone is a singleton in its sample. The V and J genes are TRBV18 and TRBJ2-4; 10 nucleotides agree with TRBD1. CDR3 length equals 17 residues. Germline CDR1 reads KGHSH; CDR2 reads LQKENI. The V segment lost 6 bases and the J segment 0 bases; nucleotides outside the gene matches: 8. CDR3 in amino acids: CASSPTGQGLAKNIQYF. The CDR3 DNA follows: TGTGCCAGCTCCCCAACGGGACAGGGGCTAGCCAAAAACATTCAGTACTTC.

The rearrangement links TRBV9 to TRBJ2-7, with 13 bases fitting TRBD2. CDR1 and CDR2 from the germline V gene are SGDLS and YYNGEE. CDR3 size: 15 residues. In nucleotides, the CDR3 is TGTGTCAGCAGCGCCTGGACTAGCGGGGGATACGAGCAGTACGTC. Its translation is CVSSAWTSGGYEQYV.

This clone has more than one count but fewer than ten. The chain combines TRBV5-1 with TRBJ1-3; TRBD1 matches 12 bases. CDR3 length equals 16 residues. Germline V gene sequence: CDR1 SGHRS, CDR2 YFSETQ. J gave up 4 bases and V 9 bases, and 11 bases lay outside the gene matches. CDR3 loop: CATSPGQGASGNTIYF. The DNA for the CDR3 is TGCGCCACCTCCCCGGGACAGGGGGCTTCAGGAAACACCATATATTTT.

This clone was counted once. The chain recombines TRBV28 with TRBJ2-7; 8 nucleotides line up with TRBD2. The CDR3 covers 18 residues. The ends lost 3 bases at V and 0 bases at J; junction bases unmatched: 13. Germline CDR1 and CDR2: MDHEN and SYDVKM. The CDR3 DNA reads TGTGCCAGCAGTTTCATGCGGGTGGGACTAGGGGGCTCCTACGAGCAGTACTTC. This encodes CASSFMRVGLGGSYEQYF.

The CDR3 sequence is CASSWSGGSSPLHF. CDR3 coding DNA: TGTGCCAGCAGCTGGAGCGGGGGCAGTTCACCCCTCCACTTT. This chain connects TRBV3-1 (or the pseudogene TRBV3-2) to TRBJ1-6, with a possible D match to TRBD1 (6 bases). CDR3 size: 14 residues. Germline V gene lookup returns CDR1 LGHDT and CDR2 YNNKEL (reference sequence). Trimming left V 5 bases short and J 9 bases short, with 14 bases between.

The V and J genes are TRBV28 and TRBJ1-5; a possible D gene is TRBD1 (6 bases). This CDR3 is 15 amino acids long. Germline-derived CDR1 and CDR2 are MDHEN and SYDVKM. The V end was cut by 8 bases, the J end by 3 bases, with 17 bases between. CDR3 bases: TGTGCCAGCGGGTCTCAACAGGGTACCAATCAGCCCCAGCATTTT. Translated, it gives CASGSQQGTNQPQHF.

The rearrangement uses TRBV6-2 or TRBV6-3 and TRBJ2-5; D is possibly TRBD2 (5 bases). The CDR3 contains 16 residues. Germline-derived CDR1 and CDR2 are MNHEY and SVGEGT. V lost 0 bases, J lost 2 bases, and 13 bases lay in between. The CDR3 region is CASSYSGSVSQETQYF. Here the CDR3 DNA reads TGTGCCAGCAGTTACTCAGGGAGTGTGAGTCAAGAGACCCAGTACTTC.

V is TRBV11-2 and J is TRBJ2-3, with TRBD2 matching 9 bases. Germline CDR1 is SGHAT and CDR2 is FQNNGV. V was pared by 3 bases and J by 10 bases, with 5 bases of the junction left unmatched. The length of the CDR3 is 13 residues. The CDR3 spells CASSLWRGGPQYF. DNA of the CDR3: TGTGCCAGCAGCTTGTGGCGGGGGGGCCCGCAGTATTTT.

On this clone itself: The sample contains more than one DNA sequence encoding this CDR3. The rearrangement uses TRBV4-2 and TRBJ2-1; 8 bases are a match to TRBD1. J lost 5 bases, V lost 2 bases, and 5 bases had no gene match. The CDR3 runs to 15 residues. Looked up from germline, CDR1 is LGHNA and CDR2 is YNFKEQ. This CDR3 is CASSQSGGAHNEQFF. CDR3 nucleotides: TGTGCCAGCAGCCAATCAGGGGGCGCCCACAATGAGCAGTTCTTC.

The chain carries TRBV5-1 and TRBJ2-2, with 10 bases identical to TRBD2. Germline assignment: CDR1 SGHRS and CDR2 YFSETQ. The CDR3 contains 15 residues. V gave up 5 bases and J gave up 1 base; unmatched junction bases: 2. The CDR3 DNA reads TGCGCCAGCAGACTAGCGGGGAGGAACACCGGGGAGCTGTTTTTT. It specifies CASRLAGRNTGELFF. Based on the CDR3 plus reference TRBV5-1 and TRBJ2-2, the full variable domain is KAGVTQTPRYLIKTRGQQVTLSCSPISGHRSVSWYQQTPGQGLQFLFEYFSETQRNKGNFPGRFSGRQFSNSRSEMNVSTLELGDSALYLCASRLAGRNTGELFFGEGSRLTVL.

This clone was counted a single time. In the same sample, other DNA sequences code for this CDR3. The chain is built from TRBV5-4 and TRBJ1-2; no clear D. From germline, CDR1 is SGHNT and CDR2 YYREEE (reference sequence). V gave up 0 bases and J gave up 4 bases, with 7 bases separating them. The CDR3 has 13 residues. CDR3 DNA: TGTGCCAGCAGCTTGGACAGCCTCTATGGCTACACCTTC. It specifies CASSLDSLYGYTF.

V and J are TRBV19 and TRBJ1-2; 8 bases line up with TRBD1. The CDR3 is 13 amino acids. The V segment lost 8 bases and the J segment 7 bases; nucleotides outside the gene matches: 9. Germline CDR1 reads LNHDA; CDR2 reads SQIVND (reference sequence). CDR3 sequence (DNA): TGTGCCAGTGGGCTCGGGACAGGTAGTGGCTACACCTTC. Encoded protein: CASGLGTGSGYTF.

This chain connects TRBV15 to TRBJ1-3; 10 nucleotides line up with TRBD1. Germline loops: CDR1 LNHNV, CDR2 YYDKDF (reference sequence). This CDR3 contains 16 residues. V lost 3 bases and J lost 1; bases outside the gene matches: 3. This CDR3 is CATSRGTGDSGNTIYF. The CDR3 bases are TGTGCCACCAGCAGGGGGACAGGGGATTCTGGAAACACCATATATTTT.

The chain uses TRBV11-2 and TRBJ1-1; 7 nucleotides agree with TRBD1. The CDR3 totals 14 residues. CDR1 SGHAT and CDR2 FQNNGV come from the germline V gene. After removal of 1 base from V and 5 bases from J, the junction contained 4 bases not matched to a gene. This chain's CDR3 is CASSLGTQGTEAFF. Here the CDR3 DNA reads TGTGCCAGCAGCTTAGGCACACAGGGGACTGAAGCTTTCTTT.

V gene TRBV14 combines with J gene TRBJ2-2; 7 positions match TRBD2. The CDR3 is 14 residues long. Germline V gene lookup returns CDR1 SGHDN and CDR2 FVKESK. V shed 4 bases, J shed 2 bases, and the junction held 1 base outside the gene matches. This CDR3 reads CASSRDYNTGELFF. CDR3 sequence (DNA): TGTGCCAGCAGCCGGGACTACAACACCGGGGAGCTGTTTTTT. Looking up the rest from reference TRBV14 and TRBJ2-2 gives the full variable domain: EAGVTQFPSHSVIEKGQTVTLRCDPISGHDNLYWYRRVMGKEIKFLLHFVKESKQDESGMPNNRFLAERTGGTYSTLKVQPAELEDSGVYFCASSRDYNTGELFFGEGSRLTVL.

The chain carries TRBV30 and TRBJ1-2, with D maybe TRBD1 (5 bases). Germline V gene sequence: CDR1 GTSNPN, CDR2 SVGIG (reference sequence). CDR3 size: 15 residues. V was clipped by 3 bases and J by 10 bases, with 24 bases between them. This chain's CDR3 is CAWRPSYGLQESYTF. The CDR3 DNA sequence: TGTGCCTGGAGGCCGTCGTATGGCCTACAGGAATCCTACACCTTC.

This clone was recorded once. This chain joins TRBV10-2 and TRBJ2-3, with TRBD2 matching 12 bases. Germline V gene data show CDR1 as WSHSY and CDR2 as SAAADI. The V and J ends lost 1 base and 6 bases, in that order; junction bases with no gene match: 8. The CDR3 is 17 residues long. CDR3 coding DNA: TGCGCCAGCAGTGAGTTCCTAGCGGGGGGGGCCAGGGATACGCAGTATTTT. This translates into CASSEFLAGGARDTQYF.

This clone was detected only once. The V gene is TRBV28, the J gene TRBJ1-4; D gene unclear. CDR3 length equals 15 residues. The germline CDR1 and CDR2 sequences are MDHEN and SYDVKM. Trimming cost V 2 bases and J 3 bases, with 10 bases left between them. The CDR3 is CASSLGGQANEKLFF. The CDR3 DNA reads TGTGCCAGCAGTTTAGGAGGTCAGGCTAATGAAAAACTGTTTTTT.

V usage is TRBV18 and J usage is TRBJ1-4, with D possibly matching TRBD1 (5 bases). V was clipped by 2 bases and J by 0 bases, with 10 bases between them. CDR3 length: 16 amino acids. CDR1 and CDR2 from the germline V gene are KGHSH and LQKENI. The CDR3 sequence is CASSPEQAATNEKLFF. CDR3 nucleotide sequence: TGTGCCAGCTCACCAGAACAGGCGGCAACTAATGAAAAACTGTTTTTT.

The chain links TRBV7-3 to TRBJ2-6; TRBD2 agrees at 9 bases. The germline CDR1 and CDR2 sequences are SGHTA and FQGTGA. The V segment lost 1 base and the J segment 2 bases; nucleotides outside the gene matches: 6. The CDR3 has 18 amino acids. DNA for the CDR3: TGTGCCAGCAGCTTAAGACAGCGGGGGGCAGCTGGGGCCAACGTCCTGACTTTC. This gives the protein CASSLRQRGAAGANVLTF.

This chain links TRBV18 with TRBJ2-1; D unresolved. The ends were cut back, 1 base at V and 0 bases at J, with 7 bases in the middle. Germline values: CDR1 KGHSH, CDR2 LQKENI. The CDR3 spans 15 residues. The CDR3 spells CASSPLVSSYNEQFF. CDR3 DNA sequence: TGTGCCAGCTCACCACTCGTCAGCTCCTACAATGAGCAGTTCTTC.